The clone carrying this T cell receptor beta chain was observed a handful of times. Its specificity is not known. The sample comes from a study of CD8 T cells in ankylosing spondylitis. Points from the study as a whole: Disease-linked clones had a CD8+ phenotype and relatively low frequency in peripheral blood. A TCR beta motif of 7 to 9 highly homologous variants seemed to mark ankylosing spondylitis blood.

5'-RACE, quantitative and with molecular barcodes, yielded the TCR beta libraries. MiXCR, run by TCRdb on the 5' RACE reads, gives a single entry per CDR3 protein. The sample has 130,000 or so distinct CDR3 sequences; 17% are singletons. The CDR3 extends over 13 amino acids. V was clipped by 8 bases and J by 3 bases, with 10 bases between them. Sequenced input: blood, either unsorted or a sorted T cell fraction (not recorded which). V gene TRBV12-3 or TRBV12-4 combines with J gene TRBJ2-2, with D unclear. This sequence originates from a male donor with ankylosing spondylitis. The CDR3 here is CASGSSYTGELFF. The CDR3 region has the DNA TGTGCCAGCGGGTCTTCGTACACCGGGGAGCTGTTTTTT.